This T cell receptor beta chain was observed in a study of beta chain features in type 1 diabetes. Study context: Age, gender and cell yields were alike across patients and healthy donors. Study-wide results and caveats: Across all four CD4+ subsets, people with type 1 diabetes showed modestly shorter TCRB CDR3s.

A heparinised blood draw that averaged about 116 mL was obtained once from each donor. CD4+ naive, central memory, regulatory and stem cell-like memory subsets were isolated by sorting on CD45RO/CCR7/CD25/CD127/CD95/CD27. This clone was detected only a few times. Its target is unknown. Within the sample, other DNA sequences also encode this same CDR3. All of the isolated RNA was reverse transcribed, so expressed TCRB transcripts were sequenced. Assay: immunoSEQ multiplex PCR; the TCRdb copy retains only in-frame clones and omits some. The repertoire includes 150,000 to 180,000 clones, approximately 8.1% of them detected once, and about 0.6% sits in the top ten. Sequencing input: central memory CD4+ T cells from blood. The TCR originated in a man younger than 35 in good health.

The CDR3 bases are TGTGCCAGCAGTTTAACAGGGGGCGCGGAGACCCAGTACTTC. Amino acids: CASSLTGGAETQYF. The chain carries TRBV7-2 and TRBJ2-5; 9 nucleotides agree with TRBD1. V gave up 6 bases and J gave up 5 bases; unmatched junction bases: 7. The CDR3 spans 14 residues. Germline values: CDR1 SGHTA, CDR2 FQGNSA.